Presented here are 24 T cell receptor beta chains from one specimen sequenced in a study of CD8 T cells in ankylosing spondylitis (dated by TCRdb to 2016 to 2017). Libraries were constructed by 5' RACE. Sequenced using an Illumina HiSeq 2500. The public reads were reprocessed in TCRdb via fastp at Q25 and MiXCR, keeping in-frame beta chains. When rows share a CDR3 protein, they turn into one entry using the most common DNA and genes. Counted in this sample were hundreds of thousands of distinct CDR3 sequences; more than 25% of them appeared once. The ten largest clones capture roughly 4% of the sample. Sequencing was performed on blood, either unsorted or a sorted T cell fraction (not recorded which). The source is a male donor with ankylosing spondylitis or in good health (not recorded which).

The chain is built from TRBV11-1 and TRBJ2-7; 15 nucleotides agree with TRBD2. The CDR3 is 18 amino acids. With V trimmed by 5 bases and J by 1 base, 9 bases remained unmatched. The germline V gene encodes CDR1 SGHAT and CDR2 FQDESV (reference sequence). CDR3 nucleotides: TGTGCCAGCAGCCCCGGACTAGCGGGGGGGCCTGAATCCTACGAGCAGTACTTC. It translates to CASSPGLAGGPESYEQYF.

The V and J genes are TRBV12-3 or TRBV12-4 and TRBJ2-2, with no clear D. Trimming left V 6 bases short and J 0 bases short, with 11 bases between. The CDR3 runs 15 residues. CDR3 DNA: TGTGCCAGCAGCCCGGCCCAGACGAACACCGGGGAGCTGTTTTTT. This encodes CASSPAQTNTGELFF.

The CDR3 DNA is TGTGCCAGCAGTTTAGGTCCTAACTATGGCTACACCTTC. It yields the protein CASSLGPNYGYTF. The chain is built from TRBV12-3 or TRBV12-4 and TRBJ1-2; D is ambiguous. Trimming removed 1 base at V and 0 bases at J, with 3 bases between. The CDR3 covers 13 residues.

The chain joins TRBV7-9 to TRBJ2-3; D might be TRBD1 (6 bases). Germline CDR1 and CDR2: SEHNR and FQNEAQ (reference sequence). The V end was cut by 6 bases, the J end by 12 bases, with 16 bases between. This CDR3 region has 12 residues. CDR3 protein: CASRTWDTPQYF. In DNA, the CDR3 is TGTGCCAGCAGAACCTGGGACACACCACAGTATTTT.

This clonotype occurred a few times. The chain combines TRBV6-9 with TRBJ2-7, with a tentative D call TRBD1 (5 bases). Trimming shortened V by 2 bases and J by 6 bases, and 11 bases separated the two germline ends. This CDR3 contains 13 residues. Germline V CDR1 and CDR2: MNHGY, SVAAGI. The CDR3 DNA reads as TGTGCCAGCAGTTATGTCCAGGGTTGCGAGCAGTACTTC. Its protein is CASSYVQGCEQYF.

By share of the sample, this clonotype is medium-sized (0.01 to 0.1%). The chain combines TRBV20-1 with TRBJ2-1; 7 bases map to TRBD1. The J segment lost 4 bases and the V segment lost 3 bases, leaving 9 bases of the junction unmatched. CDR1 DFQATT and CDR2 SNEGSKA come from the germline V gene (reference sequence). The CDR3 is 15 amino acids. CDR3 amino acids: CSASTQQGKYNEQFF. The DNA for the CDR3 is TGCAGTGCTAGTACCCAACAGGGGAAATACAATGAGCAGTTCTTC.

The rearrangement joins TRBV20-1 to TRBJ1-6; 9 nucleotides match TRBD1. The trim removed 3 bases at V and 8 bases at J, leaving 8 bases unmatched. CDR3 length: 15 amino acids. The V gene's germline CDR1 is DFQATT and CDR2 SNEGSKA (reference sequence). The CDR3 protein is CSASQHRGQDSPLHF. The CDR3 DNA reads TGCAGTGCTAGTCAGCACAGGGGGCAAGATTCACCCCTCCACTTT.

The J gene is TRBJ2-3, the V gene TRBV6-4; 8 positions match TRBD1. With 4 bases clipped from V and 4 bases from J, the junction kept 4 bases outside the gene matches. The V gene's germline CDR1 is MRHNA and CDR2 SNTAGT. The CDR3 has 14 residues. CDR3 nucleotides: TGTGCCAGCAGTGGACAGGGGAGCGCAGATACGCAGTATTTT. Protein: CASSGQGSADTQYF.

The V gene is TRBV18, the J gene TRBJ1-4, with 7 bases that match TRBD1. CDR1 is KGHSH and CDR2 is LQKENI in the germline V gene. This CDR3 is built from 16 residues. V shed 3 bases and J 2 bases; nucleotides not matched to a gene: 6. This chain's CDR3 is CASSPTPQGTNEKLFF. DNA of the CDR3: TGTGCCAGCTCACCCACCCCACAGGGGACTAATGAAAAACTGTTTTTT.

A few counts support this clonotype. The chain recombines TRBV10-3 with TRBJ1-1; no firm D call. Per germline, CDR1 ENHRY and CDR2 SYGVKD. The CDR3 extends over 11 amino acids. V was cut by 7 bases and J by 2 bases, with 5 bases left in between. The CDR3: CAIKGNTEAFF. The CDR3, as DNA: TGTGCCATCAAGGGAAACACTGAAGCTTTCTTT.

The V call is TRBV29-1, the J call TRBJ1-5; unclear D gene. Germline lookup yields CDR1 SQVTM and CDR2 ANQGSEA. CDR3 length: 19 amino acids. Between the trimmed V and J ends, which lost 7 bases and 1 base, there was a span of 29 bases. The CDR3 region has the DNA TGCAGCGCCAACTGGGGTTCAAGCGGCTTTTTCCGGAGCAATCAGCCCCAGCATTTT. It translates to CSANWGSSGFFRSNQPQHF.

The rearrangement links TRBV10-3 to TRBJ1-6; D remains ambiguous. The germline V gene encodes CDR1 ENHRY and CDR2 SYGVKD. The V and J ends lost 0 bases and 7 bases respectively, with 10 bases between them. The CDR3 is 15 amino acids. The chain's CDR3 is CAISESAAANSPLHF. CDR3 DNA: TGTGCCATCAGTGAGTCGGCGGCGGCAAATTCACCCCTCCACTTT.

This clonotype was seen just once. The V call is TRBV7-2, the J call TRBJ1-3; D remains unclear. Trimming took 0 bases from V and 1 from J, leaving 7 bases between them. The CDR3 length is 15 residues. Germline loops: CDR1 SGHTA, CDR2 FQGNSA. DNA for the CDR3: TGTGCCAGCAGCTTAGCAAGTTTTTCTGGAAACACCATATATTTT. Its protein product is CASSLASFSGNTIYF.

The chain uses TRBV10-3 and TRBJ2-1; D ambiguous. CDR1 is ENHRY and CDR2 is SYGVKD in the germline V gene. The V gene lost 1 base and the J gene lost 8 bases, with 3 bases spanning the gap. CDR3 size: 11 residues. CDR3 loop: CAISEFDEQFF. The CDR3 bases are TGTGCCATCAGTGAGTTCGATGAGCAGTTCTTC.

The genes are TRBV7-6 and TRBJ1-6; possibly TRBD1 for D (6 bases). Trimming pared 4 bases from V and 8 bases from J, leaving 18 bases between. This CDR3 spans 16 amino acids. Germline CDR1 is SGHVS and CDR2 is FNYEAQ. This CDR3 reads CASSSGVGSSYSPLHF. Written as DNA, the CDR3 is TGTGCCAGCAGCTCAGGGGTGGGGAGCTCGTATTCACCCCTCCACTTT.

This clonotype was seen a few times. For the CDR3, the DNA is TGTGCCAGCAGCTTGAAGACAGAGGATCAGTACTTC. Amino acid sequence: CASSLKTEDQYF. The chain employs TRBV7-2 and TRBJ2-4; tentative D call: TRBD1 (5 bases). V lost 3 bases and J 12 bases, leaving 12 bases between the germline ends. Germline V gene lookup returns CDR1 SGHTA and CDR2 FQGNSA. The CDR3 covers 12 residues.

The rearrangement joins TRBV5-6 to TRBJ2-7; D is unclear. V was shortened by 4 bases and J by 3 bases, with 14 bases between the two germline ends. The CDR3 loop spans 14 amino acids. Germline V gives CDR1 SGHDT, CDR2 YYEEEE. CDR3 sequence reads: CASSPRVFIYEQYF. The CDR3 DNA sequence: TGTGCCAGCAGCCCCCGAGTTTTCATCTACGAGCAGTACTTC.

The chain employs TRBV15 and TRBJ1-6, with 9 bases aligning to TRBD1. The CDR3 is 15 residues long. After removal of 5 bases from V and 7 bases from J, the junction contained 6 bases not matched to a gene. Germline V lookup: CDR1 LNHNV, CDR2 YYDKDF (reference sequence). In DNA form, the CDR3 reads TGTGCCACCAGCGGGATCGGGACAGGGAATTCACCCCTCCACTTT. This codes for CATSGIGTGNSPLHF.

This clonotype was seen only a few times. The chain has TRBV20-1 and TRBJ1-3; TRBD1 matches 9 bases. Losses at the gene ends were 2 bases for V and 2 bases for J; bases not matched to a gene: 1. The CDR3 covers 14 residues. Germline V CDR1 and CDR2: DFQATT, SNEGSKA (reference sequence). DNA for the CDR3: TGCAGTGCTAGAAGACAGGGGGCTGGAAACACCATATATTTT. It codes for CSARRQGAGNTIYF.

This chain links TRBV7-3 with TRBJ2-3; 9 bases are a match to TRBD2. The CDR3 contains 15 residues. Trimming at V came to 2 bases and at J to 4 bases, leaving 4 bases not matched to a gene. CDR1 is SGHTA and CDR2 is FQGTGA in the germline V gene. This CDR3 is CASSLGTSLADTQYF. For the CDR3, the DNA is TGTGCCAGCAGCTTAGGGACTAGCTTGGCAGATACGCAGTATTTT.

The chain combines TRBV12-3 or TRBV12-4 with TRBJ2-7; 11 nucleotides line up with TRBD1. Germline trimming cut 5 bases from V and 5 bases from J; bases unmatched to any gene: 8. CDR3 size: 15 residues. CDR3 in amino acids: CASSPRTGGNDEQYF. The DNA for the CDR3 is TGTGCCAGCAGTCCCCGGACAGGGGGCAATGACGAGCAGTACTTC.

This clonotype was detected only a few times. The V and J genes are TRBV7-8 and TRBJ2-7; possible D gene TRBD2, 6 bases. Germline assignment: CDR1 SGHVS and CDR2 FQNEAQ. The CDR3 spans 13 residues. V dropped 1 base and J dropped 6 bases, with 10 bases sitting between them. CDR3 sequence: CASSLELGGEQYF. The CDR3, as DNA: TGTGCCAGCAGCTTAGAGTTGGGGGGCGAGCAGTACTTC.

For the CDR3, the DNA is TGCGCCAGCAGCCCGCTTTGGGGACAGAGGAACACTGAAGCTTTCTTT. Protein product: CASSPLWGQRNTEAFF. The chain couples TRBV4-1 to TRBJ1-1; 7 nucleotides align to TRBD1. V dropped 4 bases and J dropped 1; count of bases not matched to a gene: 9. The CDR3 loop spans 16 amino acids. The V gene's germline CDR1 is MGHRA and CDR2 YSYEKL.

There are a few counts of this clonotype. This rearrangement joins TRBV20-1 to TRBJ1-5, with TRBD1 identical over 9 bases. CDR3 length: 15 amino acids. V lost 2 bases and J lost 6; bases outside the gene matches: 8. Looked up from germline, CDR1 is DFQATT and CDR2 is SNEGSKA (reference sequence). The CDR3 loop is CSARLRQGGGQPQHF. The CDR3 DNA reads as TGCAGTGCTAGACTACGACAGGGGGGGGGTCAGCCCCAGCATTTT.